The clone carrying this TCR beta chain came up many times. Its specificity is not known. The CDR3 loop spans 16 amino acids. Trimming shortened V by 8 bases and J by 3 bases, and 23 bases separated the two germline ends. The germline gives CDR1 MNHNS, CDR2 SASEGT. This record comes from a study of T-cell reconstitution after alpha-beta-depleted transplantation in children. Study-level findings and limits: It was surviving recipient T cells and thymic progenitors that gave some patients high TCRbeta diversity at day 60.

Preparation of the TCRbeta library involved a method that used unique molecular identifiers. TCRdb analysed the PCR reads with MiXCR anew, one entry per CDR3 protein. Altogether about 280,000 distinct CDR3 sequences are present, about 9.9% being singletons, with the ten largest covering roughly a quarter. This chain links TRBV6-1 with TRBJ2-7; D is uncertain. This TCR was recovered from a male patient between 2 and 10 years old who had a stem cell transplant for chronic granulomatous disease, so the T cells may come from the graft donor. Material: peripheral blood, obtained 180 days after TCRalphabeta/CD19-depleted stem cell transplant. The CDR3 sequence: CASGYYSSPPLYEQYF. DNA for the CDR3: TGTGCCAGCGGATATTACAGCTCACCGCCCCTCTACGAGCAGTACTTC.